The 11 T cell receptor beta chains given below trace back to one sample, sequenced in a study of T cells in Graves' hyperthyroidism and ophthalmopathy. Researchers took RNA transcripts and amplified the TCR beta CDR3 regions from them. The HTBI primer set drove a first-round RT-PCR of the TCR CDR3. TCRdb reprocessed the multiplex PCR reads via MiXCR and lists one record per CDR3 protein. The table records roughly 93,000 distinct CDR3 sequences, roughly 49% of them present only once. The specimen was blood. The receptors come from a woman between 40 and 55 years old with Graves' hyperthyroidism.

The chain employs TRBV7-9 and TRBJ2-5; TRBD1 matches 10 bases. With 5 bases clipped from V and 4 bases from J, the junction kept 4 bases outside the gene matches. CDR1 is SEHNR and CDR2 is FQNEAQ in the germline V gene (reference sequence). The CDR3 is 14 amino acids. The DNA for the CDR3 is TGTGCCAGCAGCGGGACAGGGGCGGGAGAGACCCAGTACTTC. As protein: CASSGTGAGETQYF.

This chain connects TRBV7-9 to TRBJ2-7, with 9 bases that match TRBD2. Per the germline V gene, CDR1 is SEHNR and CDR2 is FQNEAQ (reference sequence). The V segment lost 0 bases and the J segment 6 bases; nucleotides outside the gene matches: 6. The length of the CDR3 is 15 residues. The CDR3 reads CASSLAPGTSSEQYF. The CDR3 DNA reads TGTGCCAGCAGCTTAGCCCCCGGGACTAGCAGCGAGCAGTACTTC.

This chain uses TRBV19 with TRBJ1-1; no firm D call. Germline CDR1 LNHDA, CDR2 SQIVND (reference sequence). The CDR3 length is 13 residues. The germline V and J ends were trimmed by 2 bases and 0 bases, with 4 bases remaining between them. The CDR3 sequence is CASSISVNTEAFF. DNA of the CDR3: TGTGCCAGTAGTATATCGGTGAACACTGAAGCTTTCTTT. Full variable domain (remainder filled in from reference TRBV19 and TRBJ1-1): DGGITQSPKYLFRKEGQNVTLSCEQNLNHDAMYWYRQDPGQGLRLIYYSQIVNDFQKGDIAEGYSVSREKKESFPLTVTSAQKNPTAFYLCASSISVNTEAFFGQGTRLTVV.

This clonotype was recorded many times. The chain combines TRBV7-6 with TRBJ2-2, with TRBD2 matching 7 bases. Unmatched junction bases numbered 3, after V lost 8 bases and J lost 3 bases. Per the germline V gene, CDR1 is SGHVS and CDR2 is FNYEAQ. The CDR3 spans 13 residues. CDR3 protein: CASGRAYTGELFF. CDR3 DNA: TGTGCCAGCGGGAGGGCATACACCGGGGAGCTGTTTTTT.

The chain recombines TRBV4-1 with TRBJ1-6; no clear D. CDR1 is MGHRA, CDR2 YSYEKL, per germline. V lost 1 base to trimming and J lost 7 bases, with 11 bases between them. The CDR3 is 15 residues long. In DNA, the CDR3 is TGCGCCAGCAGCCAAGTTTCCGGGAACAATTCACCCCTCCACTTT. The encoded protein is CASSQVSGNNSPLHF.

This chain connects TRBV30 to TRBJ1-2; D is ambiguous. Germline CDR1 and CDR2: GTSNPN and SVGIG (reference sequence). V was trimmed by 4 bases and J by 0 bases, leaving 6 bases between them. This CDR3 comprises 12 residues. The CDR3 nucleotides read TGTGCCTGGAAACACGCTAACTATGGCTACACCTTC. Its protein product is CAWKHANYGYTF.

V gene TRBV7-7 combines with J gene TRBJ2-2; 9 bases map to TRBD1. This CDR3 comprises 15 residues. Germline CDR1 and CDR2: SSHAT and FNYEAQ (reference sequence). CDR3 in amino acids: CVPRPRQGGYGELFF. CDR3 nucleotides: TGTGTGCCACGGCCGAGACAGGGGGGGTACGGGGAGCTGTTTTTT. Drawing the rest from reference TRBV7-7 and TRBJ2-2, the complete variable domain is GAGVSQSPRYKVTKRGQDVTLRCDPISSHATLYWYQQALGQGPEFLTYFNYEAQPDKSGLPSDRFSAERPEGSISTLTIQRTEQRDSAMYRCVPRPRQGGYGELFFGEGSRLTVL.

The chain has TRBV7-2 and TRBJ1-5, with 7 bases matching TRBD1. The ends lost 5 bases at V and 2 bases at J; junction bases unmatched: 9. This CDR3 is 16 amino acids long. CDR1 SGHTA and CDR2 FQGNSA come from the germline V gene. The CDR3: CASSHRGGTGNQPQHF. CDR3 nucleotide sequence: TGTGCCAGCAGCCACAGGGGAGGAACTGGCAATCAGCCCCAGCATTTT.

A remark on this clonotype: A junction end diverges from the germline sequence, so it may reflect a read error. V gene TRBV5-1 combines with J gene TRBJ1-1, with TRBD1 as a possible D gene (6 bases). There are 13 residues in the CDR3. The germline V gene has CDR1 SGHRS and CDR2 YFSETQ. In nucleotides, the CDR3 is TGTGCCAGCGGACGGACAGCCAACACTGAAGCTCTCTTT. This encodes CASGRTANTEALF.

This clonotype appeared a few times. This chain connects TRBV7-8 to TRBJ1-4; 9 nucleotides match TRBD1. J was trimmed by 2 bases and V by 4 bases; bases with no gene match: 2. The germline CDR1 and CDR2 sequences are SGHVS and FQNEAQ. This CDR3 has 15 residues. CDR3 amino acids: CASSSTGGTNEKLFF. The DNA for the CDR3 is TGTGCCAGCAGCTCAACAGGGGGCACTAATGAAAAACTGTTTTTT.

This clonotype was found many times. V is TRBV28 and J is TRBJ2-5, with D possibly matching TRBD1 (6 bases). The CDR3 covers 12 residues. Germline CDR1 is MDHEN and CDR2 is SYDVKM. V shed 2 bases and J shed 5 bases, with 6 bases lying between them. The CDR3 DNA sequence: TGTGCCAGCAGTTTACAGGGGGAGACCCAGTACTTC. Amino acid sequence: CASSLQGETQYF.